This T cell receptor beta chain was recorded in a study of blood T cell repertoires in COVID-19. Background on the study: COVID-19 samples collected from the United States, Italy and Spain covered acute and convalescent phases. PBMCs, B-cell-depleted T cells, or T cells were the source of the cDNA or gDNA that made up the material.

Membership in each cohort depended on participant-reported clinical history. The CDR3 is 15 residues long. Germline V gene sequence: CDR1 SGDLS, CDR2 YYNGEE. The V segment lost 0 bases and the J segment 5 bases; nucleotides outside the gene matches: 6. This table comes from immunoSEQ multiplex PCR, and its TCRdb copy is limited to in-frame clones, with some not included. The table includes some 300,000 clones, more than 75% detected once. This receptor was identified in a woman in her 30s who had recovered from COVID-19. Source material: PBMCs or T cells enriched from blood (not recorded which). The chain carries TRBV9 and TRBJ2-7; TRBD2 agrees at 9 bases. The CDR3 region has the DNA TGTGCCAGCAGCGTAGGGGCGGGGGGGCCGCACGAGCAGTACTTC. This gives the protein CASSVGAGGPHEQYF.